The clone carrying this TCR beta chain was recorded only once. The CDR3 is 15 amino acids. V gave up 1 base and J gave up 4 bases, with 13 bases separating them. Germline V gene sequence: CDR1 SGHAT, CDR2 FQNNGV. All the patients suffered relapse after autologous stem cell transplantation, and brentuximab vedotin exposure differed. Data came from immunoSEQ multiplex PCR; TCRdb stores just in-frame clones and leaves some out. The sample yields approximately 100,000 clones, more than 85% seen once. The sample belongs to a study of PD-1 blockade in classical Hodgkin lymphoma. The sample was peripheral blood mononuclear cells (PBMCs), taken before the second cycle of nivolumab. This rearrangement joins TRBV11-2 to TRBJ2-5, with D unresolved. The TCR sequence derives from a human donor with classical Hodgkin lymphoma. The CDR3 spells CASSLVTMGRETQYF. The CDR3 coding sequence is TGTGCCAGCAGCTTAGTTACGATGGGTCGAGAGACCCAGTACTTC.